The clone carrying this T cell receptor (beta chain) has ten or more counts. Its antigen is unknown. CDR1 and CDR2 (germline): MDHEN, SYDVKM. V was shortened by 3 bases and J by 3 bases, with 14 bases between the two germline ends. The CDR3 sequence is 15 residues long. The data were obtained in a study of T cells in Graves' hyperthyroidism and ophthalmopathy. Amplified TCR beta CDR3 regions came from RNA transcripts. The HTBI primer set served for first-round RT-PCR of the TCR CDR3. TCRdb independently ran MiXCR on the multiplex PCR reads; one entry per CDR3 protein. The sample contains 360,000 or so distinct CDR3 sequences, 15% to 20% of which appear only once. Notes on the study in general: Blood also held most thyroid clonotypes expanded beyond 0.001. With a median lead of about six months before onset, the model predicted ophthalmopathy.

A roughly 9.3 ml volume of fresh peripheral blood provided the PBMCs. The rearrangement links TRBV28 to TRBJ1-2, with a weak D call TRBD1 (5 bases). The TCR was taken from a woman aged 35 to 49 with Graves' ophthalmopathy. The sequencing input was blood. The CDR3 reads CASSFVLGVYYGYTF. CDR3 in DNA: TGTGCCAGCAGTTTCGTTTTAGGGGTCTACTATGGCTACACCTTC.